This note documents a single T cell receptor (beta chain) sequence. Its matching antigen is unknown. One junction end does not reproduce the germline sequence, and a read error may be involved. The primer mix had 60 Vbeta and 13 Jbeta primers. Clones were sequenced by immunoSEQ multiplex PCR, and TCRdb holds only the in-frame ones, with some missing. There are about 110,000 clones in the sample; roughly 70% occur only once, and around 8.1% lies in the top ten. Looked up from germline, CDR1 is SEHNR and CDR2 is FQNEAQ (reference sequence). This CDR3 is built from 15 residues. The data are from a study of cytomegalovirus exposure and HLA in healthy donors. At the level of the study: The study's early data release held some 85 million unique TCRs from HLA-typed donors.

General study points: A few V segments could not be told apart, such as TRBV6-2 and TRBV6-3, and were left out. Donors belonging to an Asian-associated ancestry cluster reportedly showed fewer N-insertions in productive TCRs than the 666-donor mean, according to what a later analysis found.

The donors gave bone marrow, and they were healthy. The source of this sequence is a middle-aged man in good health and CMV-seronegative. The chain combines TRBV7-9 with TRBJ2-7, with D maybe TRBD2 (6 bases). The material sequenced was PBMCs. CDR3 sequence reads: CSSSSLTTGVYEQYF. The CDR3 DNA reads TGTTCCAGCAGCTCCCTGACTACGGGGGTTTACGAGCAGTACTTC.